One and the same sample provided the 22 T cell receptor beta chains below, sequenced in a study of cytomegalovirus exposure and HLA in healthy donors. PCR involved 60 Vbeta and 13 Jbeta primers. Using immunoSEQ multiplex PCR, the repertoire was profiled, and TCRdb retains in-frame clones only, with some absent. The table has tens of thousands of clones, under 80% seen once. The specimen was PBMCs. These TCRs come from a man between 60 and 70 years old in good health and CMV-seropositive.

Judged by abundance, this clone is medium-sized (0.01 to 0.1%). V and J are TRBV11-2 and TRBJ1-1; D uncertain. The CDR3 totals 15 residues. Germline CDR1 and CDR2: SGHAT and FQNNGV. Trimming left V 3 bases short and J 4 bases short, with 15 bases between. The CDR3 sequence: CASSFLAGLSTEAFF. The CDR3 DNA sequence: TGTGCCAGCAGCTTTTTGGCAGGTCTGAGCACTGAAGCTTTCTTT.

The gene calls are TRBV7-2 and TRBJ2-3; D not certain. The CDR3 totals 17 residues. Trimming removed 0 bases from V and 0 bases from J, with 13 bases in between. Germline-derived CDR1 and CDR2 are SGHTA and FQGNSA. CDR3 in amino acids: CASSLASGQTSTDTQYF. The CDR3 nucleotides are TGTGCCAGCAGCTTAGCTTCCGGTCAAACTAGCACAGATACGCAGTATTTT.

The chain joins TRBV6-5 to TRBJ1-3; no firm D call. The CDR3 runs to 13 residues. V lost 8 bases and J lost 4, with 12 bases in between. The V gene's germline CDR1 is MNHEY and CDR2 SVGAGI. The DNA for the CDR3 is TGTGCCAGCTATACGGAGGCGGGAAACACCATATATTTT. Its protein product is CASYTEAGNTIYF.

This clone has only a few counts. The V call is TRBV9, the J call TRBJ2-1; D remains unclear. Trimming removed 0 bases at V and 7 bases at J, with 8 bases between. The V gene's germline CDR1 is SGDLS and CDR2 YYNGEE. The CDR3 sequence is 13 residues long. In DNA, the CDR3 is TGTGCCAGCAGCGTAGCTACGGAGAATGAGCAGTTCTTC. As protein: CASSVATENEQFF.

The chain carries TRBV29-1 and TRBJ2-5; TRBD2 matches 11 bases. Germline CDR1 reads SQVTM; CDR2 reads ANQGSEA. Trimming cost V 6 bases and J 4 bases; bases outside gene matches: 4. The CDR3 is made up of 13 amino acids. CDR3 region: CSVVAGGGETQYF. The DNA for the CDR3 is TGCAGCGTCGTAGCGGGAGGGGGAGAGACCCAGTACTTC. The full variable domain, in which reference TRBV29-1 and TRBJ2-5 provide the parts outside the CDR3, is SAVISQKPSRDICQRGTSLTIQCQVDSQVTMMFWYRQQPGQSLTLIATANQGSEATYESGFVIDKFPISRPNLTFSTLTVSNMSPEDSSIYLCSVVAGGGETQYFGPGTRLLVL.

V and J are TRBV10-3 and TRBJ1-1; maybe TRBD1 (5 bases). V dropped 7 bases and J dropped 3 bases, with 15 bases sitting between them. CDR3 length: 14 amino acids. Germline assignment: CDR1 ENHRY and CDR2 SYGVKD. Here the CDR3 DNA reads TGTGCCATCACCAGAGGAACAGGCGACACTGAAGCTTTCTTT. Translated, it gives CAITRGTGDTEAFF.

This clone was detected a few times. The V and J genes are TRBV7-9 and TRBJ2-1; D call uncertain. This CDR3 is built from 12 residues. Germline CDR1 SEHNR, CDR2 FQNEAQ (reference sequence). V was shortened by 3 bases and J by 5 bases, with 5 bases between the two germline ends. CDR3 coding DNA: TGTGCCAGCAGCTTTCTCGACAATGAGCAGTTCTTC. It specifies CASSFLDNEQFF.

The genes are TRBV6-1 and TRBJ2-1; D possibly corresponds to TRBD2 (5 bases). There are 11 residues in the CDR3. Germline-derived CDR1 and CDR2 are MNHNS and SASEGT. Trimming removed 8 bases at V and 7 bases at J, with 9 bases between. CDR3 amino acids: CASGWENEQFF. DNA of the CDR3: TGTGCCAGCGGGTGGGAGAATGAGCAGTTCTTC.

J is TRBJ1-4 and V is TRBV9; D uncertain. V dropped 7 bases and J dropped 7 bases, with 5 bases sitting between them. CDR3 length equals 10 residues. The germline V gene has CDR1 SGDLS and CDR2 YYNGEE. This CDR3 is CASWAEKLFF. The CDR3 DNA follows: TGTGCCAGCTGGGCTGAAAAACTGTTTTTT.

The V call is TRBV7-2, the J call TRBJ2-7, with TRBD2 identical over 7 bases. The CDR3 is 14 amino acids. The V segment lost 0 bases and the J segment 3 bases; nucleotides outside the gene matches: 2. The germline V gene encodes CDR1 SGHTA and CDR2 FQGNSA. The CDR3 DNA reads as TGTGCCAGCAGCTTAGCGGGAGGGAGCTACGAGCAGTACTTC. Translating gives CASSLAGGSYEQYF.

The chain has TRBV4-3 and TRBJ2-7; 7 bases fit TRBD2. The CDR3 runs to 16 residues. Germline V gene data show CDR1 as LGHNA and CDR2 as YSLEER. J was trimmed by 4 bases and V by 0 bases; bases with no gene match: 9. CDR3 in amino acids: CASSQDWKGSGYEQYF. In DNA form, the CDR3 reads TGCGCCAGCAGCCAAGATTGGAAAGGTAGCGGGTACGAGCAGTACTTC.

V usage is TRBV9 and J usage is TRBJ2-3; 11 bases map to TRBD2. The CDR3 sequence is 14 residues long. Unmatched junction bases numbered 1, after V lost 4 bases and J lost 3 bases. Germline V gene data show CDR1 as SGDLS and CDR2 as YYNGEE. The CDR3 coding sequence is TGTGCCAGCAGCTTAGCGGGGGGGACAGATACGCAGTATTTT. This gives the protein CASSLAGGTDTQYF.

This chain joins TRBV7-8 and TRBJ1-6, with 8 bases fitting TRBD1. The CDR3 spans 16 residues. Germline V lookup: CDR1 SGHVS, CDR2 FQNEAQ. V was clipped by 4 bases and J by 13 bases; unmatched bases: 15. The CDR3 loop is CASSSGRDRTARPLHF. Here the CDR3 DNA reads TGTGCCAGCAGCTCCGGCCGGGACAGGACGGCCCGGCCCCTCCACTTT.

This chain links TRBV5-1 with TRBJ1-1, with 7 bases identical to TRBD1. CDR3 length equals 14 residues. The germline V gene has CDR1 SGHRS and CDR2 YFSETQ. V was pared by 1 base and J by 4 bases, with 4 bases of the junction left unmatched. CDR3 coding DNA: TGCGCCAGCAGCTTGACAGGGGAGGCCACTGAAGCTTTCTTT. It translates to CASSLTGEATEAFF.

With respect to this clone: An end of the junction does not agree with germline; a read error may underlie this. The rearrangement uses TRBV5-6 and TRBJ2-7; D perhaps matches TRBD1 (5 bases). The CDR3 loop spans 12 amino acids. CDR1 is SGHDT, CDR2 YYEEEE, per germline. The CDR3 nucleotides read TGTGCCAGCAGCCCCGGGTCCAGGGCCCGTGAGTTC. This gives the protein CASSPGSRAREF.

This clone has a handful of counts. The J gene is TRBJ1-1, the V gene TRBV4-3; no definite D call. CDR1 is LGHNA, CDR2 YSLEER, per germline. The CDR3 loop spans 13 amino acids. Trimming took off 1 base at V and 11 bases at J, with 14 bases between the two ends. CDR3 residues: CASSQVLETWAFF. The CDR3 DNA follows: TGCGCCAGCAGCCAAGTTCTGGAGACGTGGGCTTTCTTT.

The chain employs TRBV19 and TRBJ1-5, with D possibly TRBD1 on 5 matching bases. Per germline, CDR1 LNHDA and CDR2 SQIVND (reference sequence). The CDR3 has 13 residues. Trimming removed 5 bases at V and 6 bases at J, with 11 bases between. The CDR3 spells CASSSGWGQPQHF. CDR3 nucleotide sequence: TGTGCCAGTAGTTCAGGGTGGGGTCAGCCCCAGCATTTT.

This clone occurred a few times. The chain combines TRBV7-3 with TRBJ1-5, with unresolved D. CDR1 SGHTA and CDR2 FQGTGA come from the germline V gene. The CDR3 runs to 13 residues. Trimming stripped 0 bases from V and 4 bases from J, with 4 bases between. The DNA for the CDR3 is TGTGCCAGCAGCTTAACCGTTAATCAGCCCCAGCATTTT. This codes for CASSLTVNQPQHF.

The sample holds a few counts of this clone. The J gene is TRBJ2-7, the V gene TRBV6-5, with 7 bases lining up with TRBD1. The J segment lost 7 bases and the V segment lost 5 bases, leaving 8 bases of the junction unmatched. The CDR3 spans 13 residues. Germline-derived CDR1 and CDR2 are MNHEY and SVGAGI. CDR3 sequence reads: CASSPRTGGEQYF. CDR3 coding DNA: TGTGCCAGCAGTCCCCGGACAGGCGGGGAGCAGTACTTC.

The chain recombines TRBV6-1 with TRBJ2-7; TRBD2 agrees at 9 bases. V lost 2 bases to trimming and J lost 4 bases; unmatched junction nucleotides: 6. Germline lookup yields CDR1 MNHNS and CDR2 SASEGT. The CDR3 loop spans 15 amino acids. In DNA form, the CDR3 reads TGTGCCAGCAGTGAAAGGGGCGGGGGGGAGTACGAGCAGTACTTC. Protein: CASSERGGGEYEQYF.

The chain is built from TRBV9 and TRBJ2-2; D possibly corresponds to TRBD2 (6 bases). The CDR3 sequence is 15 residues long. Germline CDR1 reads SGDLS; CDR2 reads YYNGEE. The V and J ends lost 0 bases and 9 bases respectively, with 15 bases between them. CDR3 sequence: CASSVDGGPSWELFF. CDR3 nucleotide sequence: TGTGCCAGCAGCGTAGATGGAGGGCCCTCCTGGGAGCTGTTTTTT.

The chain joins TRBV5-1 to TRBJ2-3; 9 nucleotides agree with TRBD2. The J segment lost 6 bases and the V segment lost 6 bases, leaving 8 bases of the junction unmatched. The germline CDR1 and CDR2 sequences are SGHRS and YFSETQ. The CDR3 length is 14 residues. DNA of the CDR3: TGCGCCAGCAAGGTTGTAGCGGGGGTGGATACGCAGTATTTT. Translated: CASKVVAGVDTQYF.